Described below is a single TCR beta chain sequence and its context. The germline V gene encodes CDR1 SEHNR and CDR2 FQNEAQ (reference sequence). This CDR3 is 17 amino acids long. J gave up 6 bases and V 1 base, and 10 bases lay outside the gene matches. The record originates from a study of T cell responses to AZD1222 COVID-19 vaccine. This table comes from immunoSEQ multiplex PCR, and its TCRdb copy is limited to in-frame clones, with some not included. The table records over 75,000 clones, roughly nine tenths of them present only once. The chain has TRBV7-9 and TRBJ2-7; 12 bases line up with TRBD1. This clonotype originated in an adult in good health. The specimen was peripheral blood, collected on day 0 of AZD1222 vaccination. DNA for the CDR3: TGTGCCAGCAGCTTAGGGGGAGTCCGGGACAGGGGGCGCGAGCAGTACTTC. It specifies CASSLGGVRDRGREQYF.